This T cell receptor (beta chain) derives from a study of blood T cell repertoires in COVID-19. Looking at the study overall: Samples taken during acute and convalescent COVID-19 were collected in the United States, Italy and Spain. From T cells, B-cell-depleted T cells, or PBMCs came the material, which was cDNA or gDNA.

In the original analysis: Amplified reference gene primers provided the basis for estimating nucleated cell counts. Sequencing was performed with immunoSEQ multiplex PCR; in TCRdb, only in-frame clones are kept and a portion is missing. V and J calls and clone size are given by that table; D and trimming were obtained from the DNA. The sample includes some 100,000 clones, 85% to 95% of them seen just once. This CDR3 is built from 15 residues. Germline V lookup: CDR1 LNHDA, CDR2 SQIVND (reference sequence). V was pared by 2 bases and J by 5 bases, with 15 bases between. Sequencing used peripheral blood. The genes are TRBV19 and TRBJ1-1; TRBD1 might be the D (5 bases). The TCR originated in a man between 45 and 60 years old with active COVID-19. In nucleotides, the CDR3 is TGTGCCAGTAGTATAATTTCGGCAGGGCGGACTGAAGCTTTCTTT. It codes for CASSIISAGRTEAFF.